The 18 T cell receptor beta chains presented below share a single source sample, sequenced in a study of multiple sclerosis patients with progressive multifocal leukoencephalopathy (dated by TCRdb to the late 2010s). In light of the paper, this sample's time point label describes: time of PML onset. The treatment or condition label, read with the paper, signifies: on natalizumab therapy at sampling. Libraries were constructed by the immunoSEQ multiplex PCR assay. TCRdb retrieved this table from immuneACCESS and kept in-frame rearrangements only. Not all clones are present; in checked studies, unresolved V genes account for under half, and no reason is known for the remainder. The sample profile shows roughly 32,000 clones; about 90% of them were found once. Around 2.9% of the sample lies in the top ten. Sequenced material: PBMCs, taken from a patient treated with natalizumab. These receptors were obtained from a human donor with progressive multifocal leukoencephalopathy.

With respect to this clone: Other DNA sequences in this sample translate to the same CDR3. This chain links TRBV7-6 with TRBJ2-7; no clear D. The CDR3 totals 15 residues. Germline-derived CDR1 and CDR2 are SGHVS and FNYEAQ. V was pared by 1 base and J by 0 bases, with 10 bases between. CDR3 DNA sequence: TGTGCCAGCAGCTTAGATGTTGGATTCTCCTACGAGCAGTACTTC. Its translation: CASSLDVGFSYEQYF.

For the CDR3, the DNA is TGTGCCAGCAGCGCGGATGAGCAGTTCTTC. Its protein is CASSADEQFF. The chain carries TRBV7-9 and TRBJ2-1; no reliable D call. Germline V gene lookup returns CDR1 SEHNR and CDR2 FQNEAQ (reference sequence). This CDR3 contains 10 residues. Trimming stripped 5 bases from V and 8 bases from J, with 4 bases between. Together with reference TRBV7-9 and TRBJ2-1, the CDR3 gives the full variable domain: DTGVSQNPRHKITKRGQNVTFRCDPISEHNRLYWYRQTLGQGPEFLTYFQNEAQLEKSRLLSDRFSAERPKGSFSTLEIQRTEQGDSAMYLCASSADEQFFGPGTRLTVL.

This sequence joins TRBV7-6 and TRBJ2-3; D unclear. The CDR3 spans 15 residues. V was pared by 4 bases and J by 2 bases, with 13 bases between. Germline V gene lookup returns CDR1 SGHVS and CDR2 FNYEAQ. This CDR3 reads CASSSLPSYTDTQYF. The CDR3 DNA reads as TGTGCCAGCAGCTCTTTACCGAGCTACACAGATACGCAGTATTTT.

The CDR3 coding sequence is TGTGCCAGCAGCCGCGGAAACACCATATATTTT. Amino acid sequence: CASSRGNTIYF. The chain combines TRBV9 with TRBJ1-3, with D uncertain. This CDR3 region has 11 residues. The ends were cut back, 4 bases at V and 4 bases at J, with 3 bases in the middle. CDR1 is SGDLS and CDR2 is YYNGEE in the germline V gene.

This clone was detected only a few times. The CDR3 loop reads CASSLSGDQQAFF. CDR3 sequence (DNA): TGTGCCAGCAGCTTGTCAGGGGACCAGCAAGCTTTCTTT. This chain uses TRBV5-4 with TRBJ1-1; a possible D gene is TRBD1 (6 bases). Trimming left V 1 base short and J 9 bases short, with 13 bases between. The CDR3 totals 13 residues. Germline V gives CDR1 SGHNT, CDR2 YYREEE (reference sequence).

This chain connects TRBV14 to TRBJ2-7, with TRBD1 matching 7 bases. Germline-derived CDR1 and CDR2 are SGHDN and FVKESK. Trimming at V came to 4 bases and at J to 7 bases, leaving 7 bases not matched to a gene. The CDR3 spans 13 residues. For the CDR3, the DNA is TGTGCCAGCAGCCGACAGGGAATCGGAGAGCAGTACTTC. This sequence encodes CASSRQGIGEQYF.

This clone was picked up one time. This chain uses TRBV7-2 with TRBJ2-3, with D uncertain. Deletions cut 0 bases from V and 0 bases from J, with 10 bases between. Per germline, CDR1 SGHTA and CDR2 FQGNSA. This CDR3 is built from 16 residues. CDR3 in amino acids: CASSLASPDSTDTQYF. The CDR3 region has the DNA TGTGCCAGCAGCTTAGCTTCGCCTGATAGCACAGATACGCAGTATTTT.

The sample holds one count of this clone. The chain couples TRBV18 to TRBJ1-2; D is perhaps TRBD1 (5 bases). The V end was cut by 2 bases, the J end by 7 bases, with 11 bases between. This CDR3 comprises 13 residues. The germline V gene encodes CDR1 KGHSH and CDR2 LQKENI. The CDR3 here is CASSPGGVTGYTF. CDR3 in DNA: TGTGCCAGCTCACCAGGAGGGGTCACTGGCTACACCTTC.

This rearrangement joins TRBV5-1 to TRBJ1-2, with TRBD1 identical over 7 bases. V shed 4 bases, J shed 1 base, and the junction held 13 bases outside the gene matches. Germline-derived CDR1 and CDR2 are SGHRS and YFSETQ. The CDR3 loop spans 17 amino acids. The CDR3 coding sequence is TGCGCCAGCAGCACTGGACAGGTCCCTCCTCTTAACTATGGCTACACCTTC. Translation gives CASSTGQVPPLNYGYTF.

The chain has TRBV5-1 and TRBJ2-1; D uncertain. V dropped 1 base and J dropped 5 bases, with 7 bases sitting between them. This CDR3 contains 13 residues. Per the germline V gene, CDR1 is SGHRS and CDR2 is YFSETQ. CDR3 sequence: CASSLSGNNEQFF. CDR3 nucleotide sequence: TGCGCCAGCAGCTTGTCAGGCAACAATGAGCAGTTCTTC.

The chain links TRBV6-1 to TRBJ2-4; no clear D. Looked up from germline, CDR1 is MNHNS and CDR2 is SASEGT. The length of the CDR3 is 13 residues. V lost 1 base and J lost 5, with 6 bases in between. CDR3 in amino acids: CASSEVQENIQYF. The CDR3 DNA sequence: TGTGCCAGCAGTGAAGTTCAGGAAAACATTCAGTACTTC.

This rearrangement joins TRBV5-1 to TRBJ2-3, with TRBD2 matching 8 bases. The CDR3 covers 15 residues. V gave up 1 base and J gave up 4 bases; unmatched junction bases: 5. Germline V lookup: CDR1 SGHRS, CDR2 YFSETQ. CDR3 coding DNA: TGCGCCAGCAGCTTGACGGGAGGGTCCGCAGATACGCAGTATTTT. This translates into CASSLTGGSADTQYF.

The sample holds one count of this clone. The rearrangement links TRBV7-3 to TRBJ2-1, with 11 bases matching TRBD2. CDR1 and CDR2 (germline): SGHTA, FQGTGA. The CDR3 consists of 14 residues. V shed 2 bases, J shed 8 bases, and the junction held 2 bases outside the gene matches. CDR3 sequence: CASSLGSGRDEQFF. The CDR3 DNA is TGTGCCAGCAGCTTAGGTAGCGGGAGGGATGAGCAGTTCTTC.

The chain couples TRBV18 to TRBJ1-1, with 8 positions matching TRBD1. J was trimmed by 2 bases and V by 6 bases; bases with no gene match: 2. The CDR3 is 13 amino acids. Germline V gene sequence: CDR1 KGHSH, CDR2 LQKENI. The CDR3 loop is CASSGQGNTEAFF. The CDR3 DNA sequence: TGTGCCAGCTCCGGACAGGGTAACACTGAAGCTTTCTTT. Drawing the rest from reference TRBV18 and TRBJ1-1, the complete variable domain is NAGVMQNPRHLVRRRGQEARLRCSPMKGHSHVYWYRQLPEEGLKFMVYLQKENIIDESGMPKERFSAEFPKEGPSILRIQQVVRGDSAAYFCASSGQGNTEAFFGQGTRLTVV.

The rearrangement uses TRBV7-2 and TRBJ1-2, with D possibly TRBD1 on 5 matching bases. Germline V CDR1 and CDR2: SGHTA, FQGNSA. The CDR3 is 15 residues long. V lost 7 bases, J lost 1 base, and 16 bases lay in between. This chain's CDR3 is CASTSQGGRNYGYTF. The CDR3 coding sequence is TGTGCCAGCACCTCCCAGGGCGGACGTAACTATGGCTACACCTTC.

J is TRBJ2-7 and V is TRBV14; 9 bases fit TRBD1. In germline, CDR1 is SGHDN, CDR2 FVKESK. The V and J ends lost 4 bases and 5 bases, in that order; junction bases with no gene match: 9. The CDR3 sequence is 15 residues long. The DNA for the CDR3 is TGTGCCAGCAGCCGACCGGGACAGGGAATTCACGAGCAGTACTTC. Its translation is CASSRPGQGIHEQYF.

The CDR3 reads CSAPNQRELFF. CDR3 coding DNA: TGCAGTGCTCCTAACCAACGGGAGCTGTTTTTT. The chain links TRBV20-1 to TRBJ2-2; no definite D call. Germline lookup yields CDR1 DFQATT and CDR2 SNEGSKA (reference sequence). Deletions cut 5 bases from V and 9 bases from J, with 10 bases between. There are 11 residues in the CDR3.

V and J are TRBV28 and TRBJ1-5; TRBD1 matches at 11 bases. The germline V gene encodes CDR1 MDHEN and CDR2 SYDVKM. The CDR3 has 18 amino acids. The V gene end was trimmed by 1 base and the J gene end by 0 bases; junction bases not matched to a gene: 5. The CDR3 nucleotides are TGTGCCAGCAGTTTATCGGGACAGGGGGTATATAGCAATCAGCCCCAGCATTTT. Translation gives CASSLSGQGVYSNQPQHF.